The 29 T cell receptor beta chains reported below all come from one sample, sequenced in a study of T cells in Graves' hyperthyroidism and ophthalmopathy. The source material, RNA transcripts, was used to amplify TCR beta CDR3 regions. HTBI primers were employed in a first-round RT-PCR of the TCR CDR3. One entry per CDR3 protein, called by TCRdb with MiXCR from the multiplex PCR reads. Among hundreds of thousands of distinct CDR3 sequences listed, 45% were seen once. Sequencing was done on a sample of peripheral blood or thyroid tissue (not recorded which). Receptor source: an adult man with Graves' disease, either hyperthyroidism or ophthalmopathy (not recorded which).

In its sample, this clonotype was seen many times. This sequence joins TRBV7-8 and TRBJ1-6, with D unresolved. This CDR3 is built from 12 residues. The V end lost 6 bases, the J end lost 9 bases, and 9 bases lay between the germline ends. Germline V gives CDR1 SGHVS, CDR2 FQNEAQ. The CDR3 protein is CASSQDVSPLHF. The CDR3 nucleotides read TGTGCCAGCAGTCAAGACGTTTCACCCCTCCACTTT.

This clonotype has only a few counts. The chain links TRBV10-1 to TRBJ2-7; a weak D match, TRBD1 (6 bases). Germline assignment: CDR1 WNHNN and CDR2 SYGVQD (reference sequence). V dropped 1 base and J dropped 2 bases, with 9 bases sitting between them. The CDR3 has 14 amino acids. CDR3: CASSEYRAAYEQYF. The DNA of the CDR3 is TGCGCCAGCAGTGAGTACAGGGCAGCCTACGAGCAGTACTTC.

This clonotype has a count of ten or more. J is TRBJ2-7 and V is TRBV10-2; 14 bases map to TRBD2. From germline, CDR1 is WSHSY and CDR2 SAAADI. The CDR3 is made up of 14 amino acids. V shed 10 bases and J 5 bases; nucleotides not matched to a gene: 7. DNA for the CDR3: TGCGCCACCCGACTAGCGGGAGGGGCCCACGAGCAGTACTTC. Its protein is CATRLAGGAHEQYF.

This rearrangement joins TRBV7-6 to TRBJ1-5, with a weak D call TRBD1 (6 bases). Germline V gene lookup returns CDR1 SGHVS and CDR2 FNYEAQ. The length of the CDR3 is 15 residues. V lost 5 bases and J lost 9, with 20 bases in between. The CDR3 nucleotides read TGTGCCAGCAGCCAACAGGGTGCTCGGTCGCGGCCCCAGCATTTT. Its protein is CASSQQGARSRPQHF.

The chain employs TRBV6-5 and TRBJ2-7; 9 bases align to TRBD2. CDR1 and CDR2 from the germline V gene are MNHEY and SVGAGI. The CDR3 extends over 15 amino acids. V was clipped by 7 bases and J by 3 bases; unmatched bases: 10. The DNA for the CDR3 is TGTGCCAGCACTACCTGGCCTAGCGGGATCTACGAGCAGTACTTC. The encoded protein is CASTTWPSGIYEQYF.

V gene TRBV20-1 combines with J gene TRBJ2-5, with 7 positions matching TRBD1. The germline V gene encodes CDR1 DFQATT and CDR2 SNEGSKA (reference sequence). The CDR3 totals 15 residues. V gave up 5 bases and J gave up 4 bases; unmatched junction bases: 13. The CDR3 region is CSALSVQGVAETQYF. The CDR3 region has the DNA TGCAGTGCTTTATCTGTTCAGGGGGTCGCAGAGACCCAGTACTTC.

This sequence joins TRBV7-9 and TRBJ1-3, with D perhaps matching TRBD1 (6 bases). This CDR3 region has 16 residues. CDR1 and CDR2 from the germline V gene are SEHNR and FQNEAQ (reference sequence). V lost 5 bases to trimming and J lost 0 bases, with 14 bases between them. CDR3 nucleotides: TGTGCCAGCAGCCCCCAGGGGTTCGCCTCTGGAAACACCATATATTTT. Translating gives CASSPQGFASGNTIYF.

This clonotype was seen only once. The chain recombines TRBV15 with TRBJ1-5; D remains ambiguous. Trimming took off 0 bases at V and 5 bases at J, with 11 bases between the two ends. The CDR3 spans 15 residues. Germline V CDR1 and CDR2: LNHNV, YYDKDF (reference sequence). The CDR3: CATSREEGLHQPQHF. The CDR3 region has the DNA TGTGCCACCAGCAGAGAGGAGGGTCTCCATCAGCCCCAGCATTTT.

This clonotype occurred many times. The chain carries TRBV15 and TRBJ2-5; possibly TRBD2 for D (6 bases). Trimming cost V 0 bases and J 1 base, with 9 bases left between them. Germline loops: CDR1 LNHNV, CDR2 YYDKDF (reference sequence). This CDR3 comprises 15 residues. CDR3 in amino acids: CATSREGGSQETQYF. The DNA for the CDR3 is TGTGCCACCAGCAGAGAGGGAGGCAGCCAAGAGACCCAGTACTTC.

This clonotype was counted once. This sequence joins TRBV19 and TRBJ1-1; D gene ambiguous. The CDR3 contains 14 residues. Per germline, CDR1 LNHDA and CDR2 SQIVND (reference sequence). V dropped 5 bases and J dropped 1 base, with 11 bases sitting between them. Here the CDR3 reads CASSGQTSNTEAFF. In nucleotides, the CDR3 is TGTGCCAGTAGTGGGCAGACCTCGAACACTGAAGCTTTCTTT.

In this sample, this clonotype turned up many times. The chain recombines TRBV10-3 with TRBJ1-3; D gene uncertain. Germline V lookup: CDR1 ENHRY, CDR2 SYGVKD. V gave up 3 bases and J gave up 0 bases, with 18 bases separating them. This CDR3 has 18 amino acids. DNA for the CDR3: TGTGCCATCAGTGATCCCTCCACTGCCTCGGGCTCTGGAAACACCATATATTTT. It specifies CAISDPSTASGSGNTIYF.

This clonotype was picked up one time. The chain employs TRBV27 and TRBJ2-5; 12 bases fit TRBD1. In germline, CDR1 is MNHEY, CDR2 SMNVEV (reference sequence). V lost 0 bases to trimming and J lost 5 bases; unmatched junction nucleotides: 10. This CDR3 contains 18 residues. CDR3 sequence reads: CASSLSRLPGQGAETQYF. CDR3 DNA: TGTGCCAGCAGTTTATCGAGACTGCCGGGACAGGGGGCGGAGACCCAGTACTTC.

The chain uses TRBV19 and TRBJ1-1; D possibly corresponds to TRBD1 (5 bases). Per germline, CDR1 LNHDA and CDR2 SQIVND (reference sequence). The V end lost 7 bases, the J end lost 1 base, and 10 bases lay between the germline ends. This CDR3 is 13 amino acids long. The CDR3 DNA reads TGTGCCAGTAATCCGACAGCGAACACTGAAGCTTTCTTT. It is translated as CASNPTANTEAFF.

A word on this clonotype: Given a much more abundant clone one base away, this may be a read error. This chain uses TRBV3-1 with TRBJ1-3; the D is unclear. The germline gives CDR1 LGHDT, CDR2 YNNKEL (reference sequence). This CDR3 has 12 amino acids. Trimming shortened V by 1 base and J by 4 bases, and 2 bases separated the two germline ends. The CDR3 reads CASSQVGNTIYF. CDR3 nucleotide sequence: TGTGCCAGCAGCCAAGTAGGAAACACCATATATTTT.

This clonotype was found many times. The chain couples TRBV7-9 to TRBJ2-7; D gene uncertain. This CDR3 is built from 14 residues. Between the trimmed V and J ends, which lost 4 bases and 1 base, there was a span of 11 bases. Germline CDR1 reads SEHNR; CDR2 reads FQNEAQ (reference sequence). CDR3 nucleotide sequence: TGTGCCAGCAGCTCCAAGGACGGGTCCTACGAGCAGTACTTC. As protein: CASSSKDGSYEQYF.

For the CDR3, the DNA is TGTGCCACCAGTGCTAGGGTTGCCGGGGAGGACCTCTATGGCTACACCTTC. Amino acid sequence: CATSARVAGEDLYGYTF. J is TRBJ1-2 and V is TRBV24-1; D gene uncertain. CDR1 is KGHDR and CDR2 is SFDVKD in the germline V gene. Deletions cut 5 bases from V and 4 bases from J, with 22 bases between. This CDR3 is built from 17 residues.

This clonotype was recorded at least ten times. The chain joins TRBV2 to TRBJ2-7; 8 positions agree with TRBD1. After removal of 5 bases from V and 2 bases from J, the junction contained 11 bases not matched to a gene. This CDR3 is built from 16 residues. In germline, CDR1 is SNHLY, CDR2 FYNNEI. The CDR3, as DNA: TGTGCCAGCAGTCCCCGGACAGGGATTGAGGCCTACGAGCAGTACTTC. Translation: CASSPRTGIEAYEQYF.

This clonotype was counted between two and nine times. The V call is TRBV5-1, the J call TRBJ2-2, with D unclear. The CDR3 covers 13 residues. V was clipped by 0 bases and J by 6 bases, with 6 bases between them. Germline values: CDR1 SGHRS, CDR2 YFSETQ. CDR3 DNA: TGCGCCAGCAGCTTGGAAGTACCCGGGGAGCTGTTTTTT. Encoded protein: CASSLEVPGELFF.

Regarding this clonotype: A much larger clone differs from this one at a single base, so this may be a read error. In DNA, the CDR3 is TGTGCCAGCAGCTTGGAAGCGGCTATCTACGAGCAGTACTTC. Translated: CASSLEAAIYEQYF. The chain has TRBV7-2 and TRBJ2-7, with TRBD2 as a possible D gene (5 bases). V shed 3 bases and J shed 3 bases, with 12 bases lying between them. The germline CDR1 and CDR2 sequences are SGHTA and FQGNSA. The CDR3 consists of 14 residues.

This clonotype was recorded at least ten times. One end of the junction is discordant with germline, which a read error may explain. The CDR3 is CASSTRGGNTEAFF. DNA for the CDR3: TGCGCCAGCAGCACACGCGGGGGGAACACTGAAGCTTTCTTT. This chain connects TRBV7-9 to TRBJ1-1; D possibly corresponds to TRBD1 (5 bases). Germline V CDR1 and CDR2: SEHNR, FQNEAQ (reference sequence). The CDR3 sequence is 14 residues long.

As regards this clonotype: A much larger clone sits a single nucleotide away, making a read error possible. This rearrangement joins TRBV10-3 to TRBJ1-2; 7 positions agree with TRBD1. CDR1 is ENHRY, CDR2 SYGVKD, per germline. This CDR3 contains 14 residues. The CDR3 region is CASSESGQMYGYTF. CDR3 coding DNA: TGTGCCAGCAGTGAGTCGGGACAGATGTATGGCTACACCTTC.

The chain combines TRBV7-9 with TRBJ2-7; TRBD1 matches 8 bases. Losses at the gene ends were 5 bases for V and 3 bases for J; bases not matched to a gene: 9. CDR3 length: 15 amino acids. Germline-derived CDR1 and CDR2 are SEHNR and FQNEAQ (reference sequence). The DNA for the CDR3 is TGTGCCAGCAGCCAAGATCATGGACAGGGCTACGAGCAGTACTTC. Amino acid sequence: CASSQDHGQGYEQYF.

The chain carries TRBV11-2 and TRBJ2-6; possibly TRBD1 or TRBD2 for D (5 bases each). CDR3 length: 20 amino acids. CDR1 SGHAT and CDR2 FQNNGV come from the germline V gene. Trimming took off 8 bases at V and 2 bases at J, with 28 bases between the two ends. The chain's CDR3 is CASLGVVPGREDTGANVLTF. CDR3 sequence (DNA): TGTGCCAGCCTGGGGGTGGTCCCAGGTAGGGAAGATACTGGGGCCAACGTCCTGACTTTC.

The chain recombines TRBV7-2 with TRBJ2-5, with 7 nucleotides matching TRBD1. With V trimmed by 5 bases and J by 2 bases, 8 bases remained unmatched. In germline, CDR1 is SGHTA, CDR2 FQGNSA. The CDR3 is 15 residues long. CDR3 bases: TGTGCCAGCAGCACCGGGACAGATATTCAAGAGACCCAGTACTTC. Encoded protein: CASSTGTDIQETQYF.

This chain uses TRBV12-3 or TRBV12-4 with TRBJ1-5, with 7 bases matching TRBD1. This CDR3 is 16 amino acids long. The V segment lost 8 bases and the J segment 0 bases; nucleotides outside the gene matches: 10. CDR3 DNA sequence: TGTGCCAGCTCACCTATGGGACAGATTAGCAATCAGCCCCAGCATTTT. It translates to CASSPMGQISNQPQHF.

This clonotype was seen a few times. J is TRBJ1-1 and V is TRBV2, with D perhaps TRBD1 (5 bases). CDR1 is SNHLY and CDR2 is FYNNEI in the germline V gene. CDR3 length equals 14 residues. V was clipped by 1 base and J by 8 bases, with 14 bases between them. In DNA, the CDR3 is TGTGCCAGCAGTGAAGGGGGGGGTCGATCGGAAGCTTTCTTT. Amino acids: CASSEGGGRSEAFF.

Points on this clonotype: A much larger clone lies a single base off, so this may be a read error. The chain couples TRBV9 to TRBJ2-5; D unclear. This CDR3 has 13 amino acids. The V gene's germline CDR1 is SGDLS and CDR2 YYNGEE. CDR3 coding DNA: TGTGTCAGCAGCGTAGCAGCTTTAGAGACCCAGTACTTC. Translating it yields CVSSVAALETQYF.

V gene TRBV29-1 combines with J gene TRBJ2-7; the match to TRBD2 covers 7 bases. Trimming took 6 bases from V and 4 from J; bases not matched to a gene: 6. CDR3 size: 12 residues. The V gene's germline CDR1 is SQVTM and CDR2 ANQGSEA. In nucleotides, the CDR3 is TGCAGCGTCGCCTGGGGGGGATACGAGCAGTACTTC. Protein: CSVAWGGYEQYF.

The CDR3 protein is CASRGAADRGNGYTF. As DNA, the CDR3 is TGTGCCAGCAGGGGCGCGGCCGACAGGGGGAACGGCTACACCTTC. The chain links TRBV5-5 to TRBJ1-2; 9 nucleotides line up with TRBD1. CDR1 and CDR2 (germline): SGHKS, YYEKEE (reference sequence). CDR3 length: 15 residues. The V segment lost 5 bases and the J segment 8 bases; nucleotides outside the gene matches: 13.